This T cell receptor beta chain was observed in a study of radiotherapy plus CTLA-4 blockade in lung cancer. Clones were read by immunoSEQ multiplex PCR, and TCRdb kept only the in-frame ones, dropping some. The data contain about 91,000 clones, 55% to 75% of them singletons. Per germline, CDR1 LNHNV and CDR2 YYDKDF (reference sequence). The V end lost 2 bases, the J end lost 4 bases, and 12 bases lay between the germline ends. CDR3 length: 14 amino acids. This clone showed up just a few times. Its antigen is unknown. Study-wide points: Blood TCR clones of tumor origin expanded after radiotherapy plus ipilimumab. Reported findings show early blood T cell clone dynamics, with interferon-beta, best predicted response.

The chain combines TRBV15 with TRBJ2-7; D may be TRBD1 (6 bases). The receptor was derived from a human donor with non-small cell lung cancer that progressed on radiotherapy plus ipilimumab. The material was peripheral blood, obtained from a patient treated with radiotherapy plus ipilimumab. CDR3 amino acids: CATSRTQGQYEQYF. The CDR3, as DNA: TGTGCCACCAGCAGAACCCAGGGGCAATACGAGCAGTACTTC. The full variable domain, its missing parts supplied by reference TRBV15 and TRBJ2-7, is DAMVIQNPRYQVTQFGKPVTLSCSQTLNHNVMYWYQQKSSQAPKLLFHYYDKDFNNEADTPDNFQSRRPNTSFCFLDIRSPGLGDTAMYLCATSRTQGQYEQYFGPGTRLTVT.